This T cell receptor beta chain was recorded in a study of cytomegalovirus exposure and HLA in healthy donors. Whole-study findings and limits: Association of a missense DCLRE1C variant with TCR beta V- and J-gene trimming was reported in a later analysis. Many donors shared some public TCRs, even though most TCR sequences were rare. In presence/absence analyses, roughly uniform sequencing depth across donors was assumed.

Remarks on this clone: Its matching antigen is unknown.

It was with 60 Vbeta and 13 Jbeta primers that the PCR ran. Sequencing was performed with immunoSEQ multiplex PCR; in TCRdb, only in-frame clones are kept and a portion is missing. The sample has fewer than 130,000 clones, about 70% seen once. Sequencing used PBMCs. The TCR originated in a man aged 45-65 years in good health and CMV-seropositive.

The CDR3 region is CASSTLSGTGGTEAFF. DNA for the CDR3: TGCGCCAGCAGCACGCTTTCCGGAACAGGGGGCACTGAAGCTTTCTTT. The chain recombines TRBV5-1 with TRBJ1-1, with 8 positions matching TRBD1. The junction had 12 bases not matched to a gene; V was cut back by 4 bases and J by 4 bases. This CDR3 comprises 16 residues. The V gene's germline CDR1 is SGHRS and CDR2 YFSETQ.